The next 32 T cell receptor beta chains were all read from a single sample in a study of post-analysis software for immune sequencing data. Findings and limits, study-wide: Patients carried five TRBV segments more frequently than controls did, and TRBV5-6, TRBV5-1 and TRBV20-1 were among them.

For these TCRs, the target antigens are not known. The authors incorporated unique molecular identifiers into the TCR beta cDNA libraries. Via MiXCR, TCRdb re-called the PCR reads, giving one row per CDR3 protein. The data show roughly 700,000 distinct CDR3 sequences, with about 27% seen just once and around 0.6% held by the top ten. Input material: blood. The source of these receptors is a girl aged 10 to 17 with multiple sclerosis.

The CDR3 loop reads CASSQGLAGAGEQFF. The CDR3 DNA reads as TGTGCCAGCAGCCAAGGGCTAGCGGGAGCCGGTGAGCAGTTCTTC. V usage is TRBV14 and J usage is TRBJ2-1; 10 nucleotides align to TRBD2. CDR3 length equals 15 residues. Germline CDR1 SGHDN, CDR2 FVKESK. With 1 base clipped from V and 9 bases from J, the junction kept 6 bases outside the gene matches. Full variable domain (remainder filled in from reference TRBV14 and TRBJ2-1): EAGVTQFPSHSVIEKGQTVTLRCDPISGHDNLYWYRRVMGKEIKFLLHFVKESKQDESGMPNNRFLAERTGGTYSTLKVQPAELEDSGVYFCASSQGLAGAGEQFFGPGTRLTVL.

The chain combines TRBV20-1 with TRBJ2-7; the D gene is possibly TRBD1 (5 bases). The CDR3 loop spans 15 amino acids. The V end lost 2 bases, the J end lost 4 bases, and 18 bases lay between the germline ends. Germline V lookup: CDR1 DFQATT, CDR2 SNEGSKA (reference sequence). In DNA form, the CDR3 reads TGCAGTGCTAGATCCCGCCCTGGGGCAGTATACGAGCAGTACTTC. Protein sequence: CSARSRPGAVYEQYF.

The chain uses TRBV5-1 and TRBJ2-3; a possible D gene is TRBD1 (5 bases). Germline CDR1 and CDR2: SGHRS and YFSETQ. V was shortened by 4 bases and J by 1 base, with 10 bases between the two germline ends. This CDR3 comprises 14 residues. Here the CDR3 DNA reads TGCGCCAGCAGCGGTGGGGCTTGCACAGATACGCAGTATTTT. Its protein product is CASSGGACTDTQYF.

This clonotype was found a few times. V usage is TRBV20-1 and J usage is TRBJ1-6; D is perhaps TRBD1 (5 bases). The germline V gene has CDR1 DFQATT and CDR2 SNEGSKA (reference sequence). Trimming took off 6 bases at V and 1 base at J, with 16 bases between the two ends. The CDR3 length is 16 residues. Here the CDR3 reads CSAAGGEGSYNSPLHF. The CDR3 DNA reads as TGCAGTGCGGCCGGGGGGGAAGGATCCTATAATTCACCCCTCCACTTT.

This clonotype was recorded only once. The chain is built from TRBV7-2 and TRBJ2-3; 8 bases line up with TRBD2. CDR1 is SGHTA and CDR2 is FQGNSA in the germline V gene. J lost 6 bases, V lost 2 bases, and 7 bases had no gene match. The CDR3 loop spans 15 amino acids. This CDR3 reads CASSLRGGPGDTQYF. CDR3 DNA sequence: TGTGCCAGCAGCTTACGCGGGGGGCCGGGGGATACGCAGTATTTT. Variable domain in full (rest from reference TRBV7-2 and TRBJ2-3): GAGVSQSPSNKVTEKGKDVELRCDPISGHTALYWYRQSLGQGLEFLIYFQGNSAPDKSGLPSDRFSAERTGGSVSTLTIQRTQQEDSAVYLCASSLRGGPGDTQYFGPGTRLTVL.

A few counts support this clonotype. The chain recombines TRBV5-1 with TRBJ2-1; the D gene is possibly TRBD2 (6 bases). CDR3 length: 14 amino acids. V lost 1 base, J lost 4 bases, and 9 bases lay in between. CDR1 SGHRS and CDR2 YFSETQ come from the germline V gene. The CDR3 here is CASSLIGGYNEQFF. DNA of the CDR3: TGCGCCAGCAGCTTGATCGGAGGGTACAATGAGCAGTTCTTC.

The table lists this clonotype with a few counts. CDR3 nucleotide sequence: TGTGCCAGCAATATACAGGGAAGCAATCAGCCCCAGCATTTT. Protein sequence: CASNIQGSNQPQHF. The chain employs TRBV2 and TRBJ1-5; maybe TRBD1 (6 bases). The CDR3 is 14 amino acids. Trimming cost V 7 bases and J 1 base, with 11 bases left between them. Per germline, CDR1 SNHLY and CDR2 FYNNEI.

This clonotype has only a few counts. V and J are TRBV4-2 and TRBJ2-6; 7 nucleotides match TRBD1. The J segment lost 0 bases and the V segment lost 1 base, leaving 6 bases of the junction unmatched. Germline V gives CDR1 LGHNA, CDR2 YNFKEQ. The CDR3 extends over 18 amino acids. The CDR3, as DNA: TGTGCCAGCAGCCAAGGGACAGGAATAAGCTCTGGGGCCAACGTCCTGACTTTC. Translated, it gives CASSQGTGISSGANVLTF.

This clonotype was observed a few times. Germline and junction disagree at one end, which may indicate a read error. J is TRBJ1-6 and V is TRBV7-7; TRBD1 is a possible D gene (5 bases). CDR3 size: 13 residues. Germline V gene sequence: CDR1 SSHAT, CDR2 FNYEAQ (reference sequence). The CDR3 region is CASSSDSYSPLHF. Written as DNA, the CDR3 is TGTGCTAGCAGCTCCGACAGCTATTCACCCCTCCACTTT.

This chain links TRBV29-1 with TRBJ2-5; no clear D. With the DNA end fitting TRBJ2-7 better, the J assignment may be wrong. This CDR3 is 13 amino acids long. Germline CDR1 SQVTM, CDR2 ANQGSEA. Here the CDR3 reads CSVSQSLAYEQYF. CDR3 nucleotide sequence: TGCAGCGTCTCTCAATCCCTGGCCTACGAGCAGTACTTC.

This chain connects TRBV20-1 to TRBJ2-2; 12 bases fit TRBD2. This CDR3 region has 15 residues. Germline CDR1 is DFQATT and CDR2 is SNEGSKA (reference sequence). V dropped 1 base and J dropped 6; count of bases not matched to a gene: 3. CDR3 coding DNA: TGCAGTGCTAGAGCTAGCGGGGGGGCGTCCGGGGAGCTGTTTTTT. It specifies CSARASGGASGELFF.

The rearrangement joins TRBV10-3 to TRBJ2-5; tentatively, D is TRBD1 or TRBD2 (7 bases each). Between the trimmed V and J ends, which lost 4 bases and 4 bases, there was a span of 16 bases. Germline-derived CDR1 and CDR2 are ENHRY and SYGVKD. The CDR3 length is 15 residues. The CDR3 region has the DNA TGTGCCATCAGTGGGAGGGAGGGGGCAAGAGAGACCCAGTACTTC. Translation: CAISGREGARETQYF.

Remarks on this clonotype: The germline gene is not matched at one end of the junction; a read error may be the cause. V gene TRBV28 combines with J gene TRBJ2-7, with D possibly matching TRBD1 (6 bases). This CDR3 contains 13 residues. The V gene's germline CDR1 is MDHEN and CDR2 SYDVKM. The CDR3 nucleotides read TGTGCCAGCAGTCCACCGACAGGCTACGAGCAGCACTTC. Translated, it gives CASSPPTGYEQHF.

V is TRBV5-1 and J is TRBJ1-2; D remains unclear. This CDR3 spans 15 amino acids. Germline loops: CDR1 SGHRS, CDR2 YFSETQ. V dropped 0 bases and J dropped 3 bases, with 12 bases sitting between them. For the CDR3, the DNA is TGCGCCAGCAGCTTGGCCGTCTTGGTCGACTATGGCTACACCTTC. Its protein is CASSLAVLVDYGYTF.

The chain uses TRBV20-1 and TRBJ2-1, with D possibly matching TRBD2 (5 bases). Trimming removed 0 bases at V and 0 bases at J, with 9 bases between. The CDR3 contains 15 residues. Per the germline V gene, CDR1 is DFQATT and CDR2 is SNEGSKA (reference sequence). CDR3 in DNA: TGCAGTGCTAGAGAGAGGGCGACCTCCTACAATGAGCAGTTCTTC. Protein sequence: CSARERATSYNEQFF.

This chain uses TRBV4-2 with TRBJ2-3, with D possibly being TRBD1 (5 bases). The V gene lost 0 bases and the J gene lost 1 base, with 20 bases spanning the gap. The germline V gene encodes CDR1 LGHNA and CDR2 YNFKEQ. CDR3 length equals 19 residues. CDR3 in DNA: TGTGCCAGCAGCCAAGATTTTCCTGGGGCCGCCAGGGGCACAGATACGCAGTATTTT. It specifies CASSQDFPGAARGTDTQYF.

This chain connects TRBV6-2 or TRBV6-3 to TRBJ2-3; D ambiguous. CDR1 is MNHEY, CDR2 SVGEGT, per germline. The germline V and J ends were trimmed by 6 bases and 2 bases, with 9 bases remaining between them. The CDR3 runs 13 residues. CDR3 DNA sequence: TGTGCCAGCAGCGACCGACCCACAGATACGCAGTATTTT. It codes for CASSDRPTDTQYF.

The chain employs TRBV7-2 and TRBJ2-1; 8 bases fit TRBD2. The CDR3 is made up of 15 amino acids. The germline V gene encodes CDR1 SGHTA and CDR2 FQGNSA. Unmatched junction bases numbered 7, after V lost 5 bases and J lost 4 bases. The CDR3 DNA is TGTGCCAGCAGCGTCACAGGACTAGCTTACAATGAGCAGTTCTTC. Protein product: CASSVTGLAYNEQFF.

This clonotype was detected only a few times. The chain combines TRBV11-2 with TRBJ2-3, with 10 bases matching TRBD2. CDR1 SGHAT and CDR2 FQNNGV come from the germline V gene. The CDR3 is 15 amino acids. V dropped 6 bases and J dropped 4; count of bases not matched to a gene: 7. CDR3 sequence reads: CASRAGGLASDTQYF. The DNA for the CDR3 is TGTGCCAGCAGGGCGGGGGGACTAGCGTCAGATACGCAGTATTTT.

In this sample, this clonotype turned up a few times. This rearrangement joins TRBV6-2 or TRBV6-3 to TRBJ2-4, with 12 bases that match TRBD1. The J call may be mistaken, given a closer DNA end match to TRBJ2-7. The germline gives CDR1 MNHEY, CDR2 SVGEGT. The CDR3 loop spans 16 amino acids. CDR3 coding DNA: TGTGCCAGCAGTTACCGGGACAGGGGGCCGCTGGGCGAGCAGTACTTC. Protein: CASSYRDRGPLGEQYF.

Only a few counts were recorded for this clonotype. The chain uses TRBV4-1 and TRBJ1-2; 7 bases line up with TRBD1. The CDR3 covers 14 residues. Germline V lookup: CDR1 MGHRA, CDR2 YSYEKL. V lost 3 bases to trimming and J lost 6 bases; unmatched junction nucleotides: 7. This CDR3 reads CASSHLYRGDGYTF. The CDR3 coding sequence is TGCGCCAGCAGCCACCTGTACAGGGGTGATGGCTACACCTTC.

Here the CDR3 reads CASSLQDGHPSDEQFF. The CDR3 bases are TGCGCCAGCAGCCTCCAAGACGGACACCCGAGCGATGAGCAGTTCTTC. The chain uses TRBV4-1 and TRBJ2-1, with D possibly being TRBD1 (5 bases). Trimming shortened V by 4 bases and J by 8 bases, and 21 bases separated the two germline ends. The CDR3 covers 16 residues. Looked up from germline, CDR1 is MGHRA and CDR2 is YSYEKL.

The sample holds one count of this clonotype. The chain combines TRBV5-6 with TRBJ2-7; D call uncertain. The V and J ends lost 3 bases and 4 bases respectively, with 8 bases between them. CDR1 and CDR2 from the germline V gene are SGHDT and YYEEEE. There are 12 residues in the CDR3. CDR3 nucleotides: TGTGCCAGCAGCTCAACCAATTACGAGCAGTACTTC. This encodes CASSSTNYEQYF.

The chain recombines TRBV7-8 with TRBJ1-2; no reliable D call. Germline lookup yields CDR1 SGHVS and CDR2 FQNEAQ. With 1 base removed from V and 4 bases from J, the gap between germline ends came to 13 bases. The CDR3 sequence is 15 residues long. Here the CDR3 DNA reads TGTGCCAGCAGCTTAGGTGGCCTTGGGTTCTATGGCTACACCTTC. Protein product: CASSLGGLGFYGYTF. Complete variable domain (other parts from reference TRBV7-8 and TRBJ1-2): GAGVSQSPRYKVAKRGQDVALRCDPISGHVSLFWYQQALGQGPEFLTYFQNEAQLDKSGLPSDRFFAERPEGSVSTLKIQRTQQEDSAVYLCASSLGGLGFYGYTFGSGTRLTVV.

The chain couples TRBV5-1 to TRBJ1-1; a possible D gene is TRBD1 (5 bases). The CDR3 loop spans 15 amino acids. Germline CDR1 SGHRS, CDR2 YFSETQ. V was clipped by 4 bases and J by 0 bases, with 13 bases between them. Here the CDR3 reads CASSTTGTLNTEAFF. As DNA, the CDR3 is TGCGCCAGCAGCACTACCGGGACGCTGAACACTGAAGCTTTCTTT.

Comments on this clonotype: No conserved phenylalanine or tryptophan ends this CDR3, so it is likely a read error. J is TRBJ2-1 and V is TRBV12-3 or TRBV12-4; TRBD2 is a possible D gene (5 bases). This CDR3 has 14 residues. Trimming shortened V by 8 bases and J by 7 bases, and 18 bases separated the two germline ends. The CDR3, as DNA: TGTGCCAGCCGCTTCTCCGGACTGTCTAATGAGCAGTTCTCC. Translation: CASRFSGLSNEQFS.

This clonotype was found many times. V and J are TRBV7-2 and TRBJ2-3; the match to TRBD1 covers 8 bases. The CDR3 covers 18 residues. V was clipped by 8 bases and J by 4 bases; unmatched bases: 20. In germline, CDR1 is SGHTA, CDR2 FQGNSA. This CDR3 reads CASVGRSSGQGPADTQYF. The CDR3 bases are TGTGCCAGCGTCGGACGGTCCTCCGGACAGGGCCCCGCAGATACGCAGTATTTT.

Comment on this clonotype: The junction shows a germline mismatch at one end, possibly a read error. This chain uses TRBV6-6 with TRBJ2-7; D uncertain. Germline V CDR1 and CDR2: MNHNY, SVGAGI (reference sequence). CDR3 length: 14 amino acids. The CDR3 DNA sequence: TGTGCCAGCACTTACTTGGACCGACTCTACGAGCAGTACTTC. This encodes CASTYLDRLYEQYF.

This clonotype has just a few counts. This chain links TRBV18 with TRBJ2-5; D unresolved. This CDR3 contains 13 residues. Deletions cut 3 bases from V and 4 bases from J, with 9 bases between. Germline V gene data show CDR1 as KGHSH and CDR2 as LQKENI. The CDR3 spells CASSPPLGETQYF. DNA of the CDR3: TGTGCCAGCTCACCCCCACTTGGAGAGACCCAGTACTTC.

With regard to this clonotype: Since no conserved phenylalanine or tryptophan closes the CDR3, a read error is the likely cause. V and J are TRBV7-9 and TRBJ2-1; 7 bases line up with TRBD2. Germline CDR1 is SEHNR and CDR2 is FQNEAQ (reference sequence). The CDR3 has 17 residues. V lost 2 bases and J lost 8; bases outside the gene matches: 15. The CDR3 DNA reads as TGTGCCAGCAGCTTACGGGAAGGAGGGAGGGCCCTCGATGAGCAGTTCCTC. Its translation is CASSLREGGRALDEQFL.

This clonotype was seen a few times. The CDR3: CASSLGGPEQYF. The CDR3 nucleotides are TGTGCCAGCAGTTTAGGGGGACCCGAGCAGTACTTC. The gene calls are TRBV28 and TRBJ2-7; D tentatively reads TRBD1 or TRBD2 (5 bases each). V gave up 2 bases and J gave up 6 bases, with 8 bases separating them. This CDR3 comprises 12 residues. CDR1 and CDR2 (germline): MDHEN, SYDVKM.

In this sample, this clonotype turned up a few times. The V gene is TRBV20-1, the J gene TRBJ1-4; D gene unclear. The CDR3 is 11 residues long. Trimming removed 3 bases from V and 8 bases from J, with 7 bases in between. The V gene's germline CDR1 is DFQATT and CDR2 SNEGSKA (reference sequence). The CDR3 is CSASEGEKLFF. The DNA of the CDR3 is TGCAGTGCTAGCGAAGGGGAAAAACTGTTTTTT.